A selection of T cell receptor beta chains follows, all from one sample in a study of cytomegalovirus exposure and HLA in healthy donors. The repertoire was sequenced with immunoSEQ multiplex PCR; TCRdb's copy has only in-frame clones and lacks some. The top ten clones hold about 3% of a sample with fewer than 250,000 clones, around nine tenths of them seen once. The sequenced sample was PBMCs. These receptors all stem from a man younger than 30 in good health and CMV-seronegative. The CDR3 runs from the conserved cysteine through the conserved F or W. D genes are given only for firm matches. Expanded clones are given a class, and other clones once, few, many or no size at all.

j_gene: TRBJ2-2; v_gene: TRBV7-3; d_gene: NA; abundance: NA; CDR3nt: TGTGCCAGCAGGCCACTAGCAGGCTCCGGGGAGCTGTTTTTT; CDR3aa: CASRPLAGSGELFF
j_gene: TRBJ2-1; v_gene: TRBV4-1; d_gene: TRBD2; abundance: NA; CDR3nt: TGCGCCAGCAGCCGAGACGGACTAGCGGGAGGGAATGAGCAGTTCTTC; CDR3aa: CASSRDGLAGGNEQFF
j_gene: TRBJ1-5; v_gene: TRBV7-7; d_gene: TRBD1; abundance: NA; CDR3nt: TGTGCCAGCAGCCAGGGACAGATCAATCAGCCCCAGCATTTT; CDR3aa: CASSQGQINQPQHF
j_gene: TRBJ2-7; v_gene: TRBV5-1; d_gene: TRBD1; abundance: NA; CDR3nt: TGCGCCAGCAGTAGAACCGGGACAGCATCCTACGAGCAGTACTTC; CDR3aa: CASSRTGTASYEQYF
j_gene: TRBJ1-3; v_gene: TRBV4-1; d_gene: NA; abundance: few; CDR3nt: TGCGCCAGCAGCCGCGACTCAAACTCTGGAAACACCATATATTTT; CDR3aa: CASSRDSNSGNTIYF
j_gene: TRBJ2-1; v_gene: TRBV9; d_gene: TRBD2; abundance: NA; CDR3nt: TGTGCCAGCAGCGTAGTTCCGGGAGGGCCCAATGAGCAGTTCTTC; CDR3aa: CASSVVPGGPNEQFF
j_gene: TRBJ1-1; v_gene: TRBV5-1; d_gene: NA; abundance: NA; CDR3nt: TGCGCCAGCAGGGTTGGGAGGGTCAGAAACACTGAAGCTTTCTTT; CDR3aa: CASRVGRVRNTEAFF
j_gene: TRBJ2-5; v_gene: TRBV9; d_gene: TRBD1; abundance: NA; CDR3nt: TGTGCCAGCAAAGGGGGCGTAAGTGAGACCCAGTACTTC; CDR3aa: CASKGGVSETQYF
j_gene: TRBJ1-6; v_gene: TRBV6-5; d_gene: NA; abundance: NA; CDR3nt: TGTGCCAGCAGTGAACGGGGGTGGAATTCACCCCTCCACTTT; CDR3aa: CASSERGWNSPLHF
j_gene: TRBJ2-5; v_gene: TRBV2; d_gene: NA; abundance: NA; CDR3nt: TGTGCCAGCAGTGAGATGCGAGAGACCCAGTACTTC; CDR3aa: CASSEMRETQYF
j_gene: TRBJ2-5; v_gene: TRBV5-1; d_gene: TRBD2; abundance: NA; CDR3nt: TGCGCCAGCAGCTTGGCGACTAGCGGACAAGAGACCCAGTACTTC; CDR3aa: CASSLATSGQETQYF
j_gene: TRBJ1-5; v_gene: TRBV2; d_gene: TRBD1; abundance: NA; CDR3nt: TGTGCCAGCAGTGACAGTATTCGGGACAGGTATAGCAATCAGCCCCAGCATTTT; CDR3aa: CASSDSIRDRYSNQPQHF
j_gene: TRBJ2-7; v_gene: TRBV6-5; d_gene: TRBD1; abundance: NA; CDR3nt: TGTGCCAGCAGTTACTCGGGACAGGGGATTGAGCAGTACTTC; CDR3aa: CASSYSGQGIEQYF
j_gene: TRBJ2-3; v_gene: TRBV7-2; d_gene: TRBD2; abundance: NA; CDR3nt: TGTGCCAGCAGCTTAGCATCCCTAGCGGGGCAGGCAGATACGCAGTATTTT; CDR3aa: CASSLASLAGQADTQYF
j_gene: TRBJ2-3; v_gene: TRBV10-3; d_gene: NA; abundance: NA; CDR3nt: TGTGCCACCTCTCCCGGGGTTTTTGATACGCAGTATTTT; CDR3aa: CATSPGVFDTQYF
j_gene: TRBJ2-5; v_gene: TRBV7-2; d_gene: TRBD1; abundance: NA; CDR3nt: TGTGCCAGCAGACCAGGGGGCCTGAAGACCCAGTACTTC; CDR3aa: CASRPGGLKTQYF
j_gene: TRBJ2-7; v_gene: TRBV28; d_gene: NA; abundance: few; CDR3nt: TGTGCCAGCAGTTTTGTGGACAATCCCGACGAGCAGTACTTC; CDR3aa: CASSFVDNPDEQYF
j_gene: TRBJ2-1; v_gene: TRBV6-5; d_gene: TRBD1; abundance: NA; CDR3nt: TGTGCCAGCAGTTACACCGGGACAGAGTTCTACAATGAGCAGTTCTTC; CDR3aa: CASSYTGTEFYNEQFF
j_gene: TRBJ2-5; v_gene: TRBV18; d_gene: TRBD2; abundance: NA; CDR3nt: TGTGCCAGCTCGCCCGGGACTAGCGGGAGTGGCCAAGAGACCCAGTACTTC; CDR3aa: CASSPGTSGSGQETQYF
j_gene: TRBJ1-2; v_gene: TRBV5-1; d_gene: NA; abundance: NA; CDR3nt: TGCGCCAGCAGCCCAAACCCCGGGAGCGACTATGGCTACACCTTC; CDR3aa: CASSPNPGSDYGYTF
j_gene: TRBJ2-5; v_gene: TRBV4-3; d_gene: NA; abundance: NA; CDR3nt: TGCGCCAGCAGCCAAGATAGATCGGGGTTAGAGACCCAGTACTTC; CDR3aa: CASSQDRSGLETQYF
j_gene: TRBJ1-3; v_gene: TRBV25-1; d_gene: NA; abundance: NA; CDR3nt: TGTGCCAGCAGTCCGGGGGGAAGCGCTGGAAACACCATATATTTT; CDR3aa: CASSPGGSAGNTIYF
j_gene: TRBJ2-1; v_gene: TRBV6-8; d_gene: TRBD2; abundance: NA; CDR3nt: TGTGCCAGTATGGGACTAGACAATGAGCAGTTCTTC; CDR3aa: CASMGLDNEQFF
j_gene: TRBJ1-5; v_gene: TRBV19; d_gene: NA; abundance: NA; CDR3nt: TGTGCCAGTAGTATGGAGGGGGGGGCTAATCAGCCCCAGCATTTT; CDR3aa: CASSMEGGANQPQHF
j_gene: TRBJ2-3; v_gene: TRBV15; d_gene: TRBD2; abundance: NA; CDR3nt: TGTGCCACCAGCAGAGAGCGTAGCGGGGTTGATACGCAGTATTTT; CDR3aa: CATSRERSGVDTQYF
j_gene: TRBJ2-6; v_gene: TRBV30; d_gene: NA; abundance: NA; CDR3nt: TGTGCCTGGCAGACAGGCTCTGGGGCCAACGTCCTGACTTTC; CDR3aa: CAWQTGSGANVLTF
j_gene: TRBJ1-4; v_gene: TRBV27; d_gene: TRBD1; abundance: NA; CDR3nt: TGTGCCAGCAGTTTATCAATTCAGGGGGGTGAAAAACTGTTTTTT; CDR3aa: CASSLSIQGGEKLFF
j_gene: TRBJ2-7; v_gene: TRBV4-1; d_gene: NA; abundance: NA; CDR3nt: TGCGCCAGCAGCCAGGCAGGGGATATTTACGAGCAGTACTTC; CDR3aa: CASSQAGDIYEQYF
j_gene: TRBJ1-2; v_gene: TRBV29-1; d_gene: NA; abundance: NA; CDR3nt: TGCAGCGTTGGAGTTGGTGGCTACACCTTC; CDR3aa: CSVGVGGYTF
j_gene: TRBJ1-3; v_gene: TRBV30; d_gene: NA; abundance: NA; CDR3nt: TGTGCCTGGAGTATGACGGGCTCTGGAAACACCATATATTTT; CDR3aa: CAWSMTGSGNTIYF
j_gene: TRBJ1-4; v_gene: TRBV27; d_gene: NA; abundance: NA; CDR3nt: TGTGCCAGCAGCTTTCTCGGGGATAATGAAAAACTGTTTTTT; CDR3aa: CASSFLGDNEKLFF
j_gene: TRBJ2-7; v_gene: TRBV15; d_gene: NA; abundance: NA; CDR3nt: TGTGCCACCAGCAGAGACGACAGCCACGAGCAGTACTTC; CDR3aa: CATSRDDSHEQYF
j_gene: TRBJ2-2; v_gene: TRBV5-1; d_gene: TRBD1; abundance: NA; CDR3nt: TGCGCCAGCAGCCCGGGACAGGGGAACACCGGGGAGCTGTTTTTT; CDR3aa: CASSPGQGNTGELFF
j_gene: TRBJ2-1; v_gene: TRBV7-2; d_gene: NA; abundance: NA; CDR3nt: TGTGCCAGCAGCTTAGCGTGGGGGCCGGGGAATGAGCAGTTCTTC; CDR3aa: CASSLAWGPGNEQFF
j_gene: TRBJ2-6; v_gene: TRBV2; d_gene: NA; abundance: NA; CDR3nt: TGTGCCAGCAGTGAATATGGGGCCAACGTCCTGACTTTC; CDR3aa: CASSEYGANVLTF
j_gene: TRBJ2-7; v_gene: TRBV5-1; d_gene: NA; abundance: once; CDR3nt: TGCGCCAGCAGCTTGGTGGCGGGCGCCACCTACGAGCAGTACTTC; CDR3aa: CASSLVAGATYEQYF
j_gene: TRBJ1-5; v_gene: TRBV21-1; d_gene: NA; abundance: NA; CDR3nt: TGTGCCAGCAATTTTGTAGGGACAGAAAATAGCAATCAGCCCCAGCATTTT; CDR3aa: CASNFVGTENSNQPQHF
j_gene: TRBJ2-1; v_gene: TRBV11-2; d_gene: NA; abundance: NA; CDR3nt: TGTGCCAGCAGCTTAGAGGCAGACAATGAGCAGTTCTTC; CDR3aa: CASSLEADNEQFF
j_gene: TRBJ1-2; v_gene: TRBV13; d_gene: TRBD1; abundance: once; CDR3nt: TGTGCCAGCAGAAGTACTACAGGGGCTGGCTACACCTTC; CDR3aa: CASRSTTGAGYTF
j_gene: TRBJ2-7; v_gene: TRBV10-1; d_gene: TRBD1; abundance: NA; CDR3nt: TGCGCCAGCATTAGCCGGGACAGGGCCCCTTACGAGCAGTACTTC; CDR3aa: CASISRDRAPYEQYF
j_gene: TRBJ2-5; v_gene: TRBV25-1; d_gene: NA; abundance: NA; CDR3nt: TGTGCCAGCAGTGCTTCCCAACTGAAGACCCAGTACTTC; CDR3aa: CASSASQLKTQYF
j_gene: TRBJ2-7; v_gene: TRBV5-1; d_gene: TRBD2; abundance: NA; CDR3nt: TGCGCCAGCAGCTTGGGAGCGGGGGTTGGTTACGAGCAGTACTTC; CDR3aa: CASSLGAGVGYEQYF